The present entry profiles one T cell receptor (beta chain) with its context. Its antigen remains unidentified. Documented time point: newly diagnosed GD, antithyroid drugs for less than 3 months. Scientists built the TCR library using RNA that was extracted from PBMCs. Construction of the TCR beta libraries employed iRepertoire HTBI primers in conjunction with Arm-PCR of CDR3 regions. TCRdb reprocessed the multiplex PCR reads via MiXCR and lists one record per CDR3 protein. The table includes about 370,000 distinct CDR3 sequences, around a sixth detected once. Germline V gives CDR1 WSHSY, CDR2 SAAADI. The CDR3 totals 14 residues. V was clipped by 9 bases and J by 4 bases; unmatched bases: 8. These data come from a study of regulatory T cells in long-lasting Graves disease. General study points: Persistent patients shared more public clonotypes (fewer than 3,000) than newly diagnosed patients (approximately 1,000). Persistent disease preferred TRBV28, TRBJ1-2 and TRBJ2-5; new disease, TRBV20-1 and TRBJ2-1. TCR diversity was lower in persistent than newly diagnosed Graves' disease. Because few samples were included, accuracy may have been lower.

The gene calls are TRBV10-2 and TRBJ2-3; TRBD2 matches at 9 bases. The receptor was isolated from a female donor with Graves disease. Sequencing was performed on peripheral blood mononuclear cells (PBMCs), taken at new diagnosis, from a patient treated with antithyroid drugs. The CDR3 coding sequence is TGCGCCAGTGGGGTGCTAGCGGGACCAGATACGCAGTATTTT. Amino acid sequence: CASGVLAGPDTQYF.